A single sample is the source of the 31 T cell receptor beta chains below, sequenced in a study of blood T cell repertoires in COVID-19. The repertoire was sequenced with immunoSEQ multiplex PCR; TCRdb's copy has only in-frame clones and lacks some. The sample contains approximately 330,000 clones, 80% to 90% of which appear only once. The sequencing sample was made of peripheral blood. The receptor set was obtained from a young man with COVID-19, enrolled during active disease.

The chain links TRBV6-5 to TRBJ2-2; D perhaps matches TRBD1 (5 bases). Trimming stripped 6 bases from V and 2 bases from J, with 10 bases between. Germline loops: CDR1 MNHEY, CDR2 SVGAGI. The CDR3 loop spans 14 amino acids. The CDR3 loop is CASRFDSNTGELFF. CDR3 nucleotides: TGTGCCAGCAGGTTCGACAGCAACACCGGGGAGCTGTTTTTT.

This chain joins TRBV19 and TRBJ1-1; D gene ambiguous. Trimming pared 3 bases from V and 0 bases from J, leaving 11 bases between. The CDR3 runs to 15 residues. Germline V gives CDR1 LNHDA, CDR2 SQIVND (reference sequence). The CDR3 region is CASSISERLNTEAFF. CDR3 DNA sequence: TGTGCCAGTAGTATCTCGGAGAGACTGAACACTGAAGCTTTCTTT.

This chain joins TRBV6-4 and TRBJ1-2; possibly TRBD1 for D (6 bases). Trimming removed 2 bases at V and 4 bases at J, with 14 bases between. CDR3 length equals 15 residues. Germline values: CDR1 MRHNA, CDR2 SNTAGT. The CDR3 DNA reads as TGTGCCAGCAGTGACGGCCAGGGGCACTCCTATGGCTACACCTTC. This sequence encodes CASSDGQGHSYGYTF.

To note about this clone: The sample has other DNA sequences that encode this CDR3 too. V usage is TRBV27 and J usage is TRBJ2-1, with D maybe TRBD2 (6 bases). CDR3 length: 15 residues. Germline lookup yields CDR1 MNHEY and CDR2 SMNVEV (reference sequence). V lost 3 bases, J lost 0 bases, and 9 bases lay in between. In DNA, the CDR3 is TGTGCCAGCAGTTTGGCGGGGAGCTCCTACAATGAGCAGTTCTTC. Translating it yields CASSLAGSSYNEQFF.

This CDR3 reads CASSYSTGNEKLFF. In DNA form, the CDR3 reads TGTGCCAGCAGTTACTCGACAGGGAATGAAAAACTGTTTTTT. This chain links TRBV6-6 with TRBJ1-4; TRBD1 matches 7 bases. Trimming took 0 bases from V and 5 from J; bases not matched to a gene: 0. Germline values: CDR1 MNHNY, CDR2 SVGAGI (reference sequence). The CDR3 loop spans 14 amino acids.

The chain carries TRBV5-6 and TRBJ1-5; 9 nucleotides align to TRBD1. Per germline, CDR1 SGHDT and CDR2 YYEEEE. CDR3 length equals 13 residues. The V gene end was trimmed by 4 bases and the J gene end by 7 bases; junction bases not matched to a gene: 3. CDR3 region: CASSPGQGQPQHF. CDR3 DNA: TGTGCCAGCAGCCCGGGACAGGGCCAGCCCCAGCATTTT.

This sequence joins TRBV6-2 or TRBV6-3 and TRBJ2-1, with 8 bases identical to TRBD2. The CDR3 covers 14 residues. The ends lost 2 bases at V and 9 bases at J; junction bases unmatched: 6. In germline, CDR1 is MNHEY, CDR2 SVGEGT. The CDR3 is CASSYDGRGSEQFF. The CDR3 bases are TGTGCCAGCAGTTACGACGGGAGGGGTAGTGAGCAGTTCTTC.

This chain joins TRBV29-1 and TRBJ1-4; no definite D call. V was shortened by 6 bases and J by 0 bases, with 11 bases between the two germline ends. Germline assignment: CDR1 SQVTM and CDR2 ANQGSEA. The CDR3 covers 14 residues. CDR3 amino acids: CSVVWAATNEKLFF. CDR3 bases: TGCAGCGTCGTCTGGGCAGCAACTAATGAAAAACTGTTTTTT.

The genes are TRBV9 and TRBJ2-3; TRBD2 matches 11 bases. The CDR3 is 17 amino acids. CDR1 is SGDLS and CDR2 is YYNGEE in the germline V gene. V trimming: 3 bases; J trimming: 5 bases; junction bases outside the gene matches: 11. The CDR3 is CASSEGLSGGAKDTQYF. The CDR3 DNA sequence: TGTGCCAGCAGCGAGGGCCTTAGCGGGGGGGCCAAAGATACGCAGTATTTT.

The V and J genes are TRBV9 and TRBJ2-5, with D possibly TRBD2 on 6 matching bases. Trimming removed 3 bases at V and 5 bases at J, with 17 bases between. The CDR3 runs 15 residues. CDR1 is SGDLS and CDR2 is YYNGEE in the germline V gene. The CDR3 sequence is CASSEGTWSGETQYF. DNA for the CDR3: TGTGCCAGCAGCGAAGGGACTTGGTCCGGCGAGACCCAGTACTTC.

The chain uses TRBV10-3 and TRBJ2-7; 10 bases agree with TRBD2. Germline V gives CDR1 ENHRY, CDR2 SYGVKD. CDR3 length: 13 amino acids. Germline trimming cut 4 bases from V and 3 bases from J; bases unmatched to any gene: 0. The CDR3 sequence is CAISGLAGYEQYF. CDR3 DNA sequence: TGTGCCATCAGTGGACTAGCGGGCTACGAGCAGTACTTC.

The CDR3 nucleotides read TGCAGCGTTGAAAAACCGGGACTAGCGGGTTACAATGAGCAGTTCTTC. The encoded protein is CSVEKPGLAGYNEQFF. The rearrangement uses TRBV29-1 and TRBJ2-1, with 12 bases matching TRBD2. Trimming took 2 bases from V and 4 from J; bases not matched to a gene: 6. The CDR3 has 16 residues. Germline CDR1 reads SQVTM; CDR2 reads ANQGSEA.

V gene TRBV21-1 combines with J gene TRBJ2-1; TRBD2 is taken as the D call from the table, unchecked against the DNA. TRBV21-1 is described as a pseudogene. The CDR3 covers 17 residues. The CDR3 loop reads CASSKGLGVARYNEQFF. The CDR3 nucleotides are TGTGCCAGCAGCAAAGGGCTTGGGGTAGCGCGGTACAATGAGCAGTTCTTC.

This chain joins TRBV5-4 and TRBJ1-2, with 8 positions matching TRBD1. The germline V gene encodes CDR1 SGHNT and CDR2 YYREEE (reference sequence). J was trimmed by 7 bases and V by 6 bases; bases with no gene match: 8. CDR3 length equals 13 residues. CDR3 in DNA: TGTGCCAGCACCCTTCAGGGGGCGGGTGGCTACACCTTC. Its translation: CASTLQGAGGYTF.

V and J are TRBV29-1 and TRBJ2-7; D remains ambiguous. Germline CDR1 and CDR2: SQVTM and ANQGSEA. V was shortened by 5 bases and J by 3 bases, with 11 bases between the two germline ends. The CDR3 totals 12 residues. CDR3 in DNA: TGCAGCGTTTCCACGGAGCTCTACGAGCAGTACTTC. It codes for CSVSTELYEQYF.

This rearrangement joins TRBV7-2 to TRBJ2-1; 10 nucleotides match TRBD2. Trimming took 0 bases from V and 12 from J; bases not matched to a gene: 8. Germline lookup yields CDR1 SGHTA and CDR2 FQGNSA. This CDR3 has 15 amino acids. The CDR3 region is CASSLAWTSGFLQFF. In DNA, the CDR3 is TGTGCCAGCAGCTTAGCTTGGACTAGCGGATTTCTGCAGTTCTTC.

The CDR3 bases are TGTGCCATCAGTGCGTACGGACAGGGAGGGGATGGCTACACCTTC. Protein product: CAISAYGQGGDGYTF. V gene TRBV10-3 combines with J gene TRBJ1-2, with 8 bases lining up with TRBD1. The germline V gene has CDR1 ENHRY and CDR2 SYGVKD. Unmatched junction bases numbered 10, after V lost 4 bases and J lost 6 bases. CDR3 length: 15 residues.

CDR3 nucleotide sequence: TGTGCCAGCAGCGTTCACCGGCGGGGGAACACCGGGGAGCTGTTTTTT. Translated: CASSVHRRGNTGELFF. The J gene is TRBJ2-2, the V gene TRBV9; possibly TRBD2 for D (6 bases). Germline CDR1 and CDR2: SGDLS and YYNGEE. V lost 2 bases and J 1 base, leaving 12 bases between the germline ends. The CDR3 consists of 16 residues.

The chain joins TRBV6-4 to TRBJ1-1, with D perhaps matching TRBD1 (5 bases). Germline CDR1 MRHNA, CDR2 SNTAGT. CDR3 length equals 13 residues. The V end was cut by 5 bases, the J end by 7 bases, with 14 bases between. The CDR3 reads CASSPGGYGEAFF. The CDR3 DNA reads TGTGCCAGCAGTCCGGGGGGGTACGGTGAAGCTTTCTTT.

This rearrangement joins TRBV10-3 to TRBJ2-7; perhaps TRBD1 as D (6 bases). CDR1 and CDR2 from the germline V gene are ENHRY and SYGVKD. Between the trimmed V and J ends, which lost 6 bases and 7 bases, there was a span of 16 bases. The CDR3 sequence is 13 residues long. The CDR3 sequence: CAISPDTGNEQYF. In nucleotides, the CDR3 is TGTGCCATCAGCCCTGATACAGGGAATGAGCAGTACTTC.

V and J are TRBV5-1 and TRBJ1-5; 10 bases fit TRBD1. This CDR3 is built from 16 residues. V lost 0 bases and J lost 5; bases outside the gene matches: 5. Germline lookup yields CDR1 SGHRS and CDR2 YFSETQ. The CDR3 region is CASSLEGGTGDQPQHF. CDR3 DNA sequence: TGCGCCAGCAGCTTGGAAGGGGGGACAGGGGATCAGCCCCAGCATTTT.

The genes are TRBV11-2 and TRBJ2-5; 8 bases are a match to TRBD2. Germline CDR1 is SGHAT and CDR2 is FQNNGV. The CDR3 length is 17 residues. V lost 0 bases, J lost 6 bases, and 12 bases stayed unmatched. This CDR3 reads CASSLDSVAGFGKTQYF. The CDR3 nucleotides are TGTGCCAGCAGCTTAGATTCGGTAGCGGGATTCGGGAAGACCCAGTACTTC. Full variable domain (remainder filled in from reference TRBV11-2 and TRBJ2-5): EAGVAQSPRYKIIEKRQSVAFWCNPISGHATLYWYQQILGQGPKLLIQFQNNGVVDDSQLPKDRFSAERLKGVDSTLKIQPAKLEDSAVYLCASSLDSVAGFGKTQYFGPGTRLLVL.

This chain connects TRBV13 to TRBJ2-1, with D tentatively TRBD1 (6 bases). This CDR3 spans 17 amino acids. Trimming stripped 2 bases from V and 4 bases from J, with 18 bases between. Per germline, CDR1 PRHDT and CDR2 FYEKMQ (reference sequence). The CDR3 region is CASSLMTGGNTYNEQFF. CDR3 bases: TGTGCCAGCAGCTTAATGACTGGGGGCAACACTTACAATGAGCAGTTCTTC.

The chain recombines TRBV5-8 with TRBJ2-3; TRBD2 aligns across 8 bases. CDR3 length: 17 residues. CDR1 and CDR2 (germline): SGHTS, YDEGEE. V lost 3 bases and J lost 3; bases outside the gene matches: 12. CDR3 region: CASSSGWVAGRTDTQYF. The DNA of the CDR3 is TGTGCCAGCAGCTCAGGGTGGGTAGCGGGAAGAACAGATACGCAGTATTTT.

The J gene is TRBJ2-1, the V gene TRBV4-1, with 7 bases matching TRBD2. The germline V gene has CDR1 MGHRA and CDR2 YSYEKL. The CDR3 runs to 16 residues. V lost 3 bases, J lost 0 bases, and 5 bases stayed unmatched. The CDR3 region has the DNA TGCGCCAGCAGCCAGTTCCCTAGCGGCTCCTACAATGAGCAGTTCTTC. As protein: CASSQFPSGSYNEQFF.

The gene calls are TRBV21-1 and TRBJ2-1; no check of the table's D call, TRBD2, against the DNA was made. TRBV21-1 represents a pseudogene. This CDR3 has 13 residues. CDR3 sequence (DNA): TGTGCCAGCAGCCCTCTTCGAGGCCGGGAGCAGTTCTTC. Encoded protein: CASSPLRGREQFF.

The chain employs TRBV7-9 and TRBJ2-7; 12 nucleotides match TRBD1. J was trimmed by 5 bases and V by 4 bases; bases with no gene match: 6. Germline lookup yields CDR1 SEHNR and CDR2 FQNEAQ (reference sequence). The CDR3 is 15 amino acids. CDR3 amino acids: CASSSWDRGRDEQYF. The CDR3 DNA follows: TGTGCCAGCAGCTCGTGGGACAGGGGGCGGGACGAGCAGTACTTC.

CDR3 sequence reads: CASSLLGNTNEKLFF. In DNA, the CDR3 is TGTGCCAGCAGCTTACTAGGCAACACTAATGAAAAACTGTTTTTT. The chain joins TRBV7-9 to TRBJ1-4, with D unclear. The CDR3 is 15 residues long. The ends were cut back, 2 bases at V and 2 bases at J, with 9 bases in the middle. CDR1 SEHNR and CDR2 FQNEAQ come from the germline V gene (reference sequence).

CDR3 sequence reads: CASSYPGTGRWTEAFF. The CDR3 DNA is TGTGCCAGCAGTTACCCCGGGACAGGGAGGTGGACTGAAGCTTTCTTT. This sequence joins TRBV6-2 or TRBV6-3 and TRBJ1-1; 9 bases line up with TRBD1. The CDR3 has 16 residues. V shed 2 bases, J shed 5 bases, and the junction held 9 bases outside the gene matches. Germline V CDR1 and CDR2: MNHEY, SVGEGT.

V and J are TRBV5-6 and TRBJ2-2, with D perhaps TRBD1 (6 bases). Germline assignment: CDR1 SGHDT and CDR2 YYEEEE. CDR3 size: 16 residues. Trimming took off 2 bases at V and 2 bases at J, with 13 bases between the two ends. The CDR3 region has the DNA TGTGCCAGCAGCTTTGGGGCAGGGGTTAACACCGGGGAGCTGTTTTTT. Translated: CASSFGAGVNTGELFF.

The sample holds a few counts of this clone. V and J are TRBV5-6 and TRBJ1-5, with 11 bases matching TRBD1. V shed 4 bases, J shed 9 bases, and the junction held 9 bases outside the gene matches. Looked up from germline, CDR1 is SGHDT and CDR2 is YYEEEE. The CDR3 is made up of 15 amino acids. CDR3 nucleotides: TGTGCCAGCAGCCGATACGGACAGGGGGCCTGGCCCCAGCATTTT. It specifies CASSRYGQGAWPQHF. Based on the CDR3 plus reference TRBV5-6 and TRBJ1-5, the full variable domain is DAGVTQSPTHLIKTRGQQVTLRCSPKSGHDTVSWYQQALGQGPQFIFQYYEEEERQRGNFPDRFSGHQFPNYSSELNVNALLLGDSALYLCASSRYGQGAWPQHFGDGTRLSIL.